Sequencing of this T cell receptor beta chain was carried out in a study of blood T cell repertoires in COVID-19. Study-wide context: The United States, Italy and Spain provided the acute and convalescent COVID-19 samples.

Per the study methods: Using reference gene primer amplification, nucleated cell counts were estimated. Data came from immunoSEQ multiplex PCR; TCRdb stores just in-frame clones and leaves some out. V and J calls and clone size follow that table, whereas D and trimming were derived from the DNA. The sample holds about 160,000 clones, 90% to 95% seen once. V lost 0 bases, J lost 2 bases, and 11 bases lay in between. The germline V gene has CDR1 SGHRS and CDR2 YFSETQ. The CDR3 is 15 residues long. The chain joins TRBV5-1 to TRBJ1-1; a possible D gene is TRBD1 (6 bases). The sequence was collected from a woman in her forties or fifties with acute or convalescent COVID-19. The sequencing input was peripheral blood. The CDR3 spells CASSLAGTPNTEAFF. Here the CDR3 DNA reads TGCGCCAGCAGCTTGGCTGGGACACCTAACACTGAAGCTTTCTTT.